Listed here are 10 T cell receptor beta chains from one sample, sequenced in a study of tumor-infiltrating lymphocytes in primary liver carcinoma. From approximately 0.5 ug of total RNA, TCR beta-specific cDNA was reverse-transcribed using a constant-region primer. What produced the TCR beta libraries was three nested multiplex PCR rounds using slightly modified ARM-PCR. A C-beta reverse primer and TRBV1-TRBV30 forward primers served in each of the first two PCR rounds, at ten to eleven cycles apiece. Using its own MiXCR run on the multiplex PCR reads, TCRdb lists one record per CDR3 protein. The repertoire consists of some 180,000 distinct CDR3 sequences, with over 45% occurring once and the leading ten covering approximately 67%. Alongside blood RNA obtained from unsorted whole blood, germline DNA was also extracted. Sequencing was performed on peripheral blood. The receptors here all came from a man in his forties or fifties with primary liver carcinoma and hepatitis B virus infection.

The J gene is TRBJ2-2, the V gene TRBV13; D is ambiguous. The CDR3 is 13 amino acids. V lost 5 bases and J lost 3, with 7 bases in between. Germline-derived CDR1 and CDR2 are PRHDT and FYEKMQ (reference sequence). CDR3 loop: CASSVDYTGELFF. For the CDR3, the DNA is TGTGCCAGCAGCGTCGACTACACCGGGGAGCTGTTTTTT.

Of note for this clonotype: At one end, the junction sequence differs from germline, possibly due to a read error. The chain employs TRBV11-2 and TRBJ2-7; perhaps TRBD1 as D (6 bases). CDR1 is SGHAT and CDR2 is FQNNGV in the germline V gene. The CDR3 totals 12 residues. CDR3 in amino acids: CAGAKTGYVQYF. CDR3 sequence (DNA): TGTGCCGGAGCGAAGACAGGCTACGTGCAGTACTTC.

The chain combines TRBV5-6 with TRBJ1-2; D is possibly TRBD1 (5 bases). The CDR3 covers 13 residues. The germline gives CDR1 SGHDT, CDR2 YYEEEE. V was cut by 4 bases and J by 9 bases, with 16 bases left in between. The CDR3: CASSPGRSLSYTF. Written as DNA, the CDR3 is TGTGCCAGCAGCCCGGGACGGAGCTTGAGCTACACCTTC.

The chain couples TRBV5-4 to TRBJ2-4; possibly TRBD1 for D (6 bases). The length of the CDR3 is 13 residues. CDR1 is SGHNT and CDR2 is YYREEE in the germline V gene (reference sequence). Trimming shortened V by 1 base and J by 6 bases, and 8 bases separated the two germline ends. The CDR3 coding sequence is TGTGCCAGCAGCTTGAGAGGGGGAAACATTCAGTACTTC. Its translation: CASSLRGGNIQYF.

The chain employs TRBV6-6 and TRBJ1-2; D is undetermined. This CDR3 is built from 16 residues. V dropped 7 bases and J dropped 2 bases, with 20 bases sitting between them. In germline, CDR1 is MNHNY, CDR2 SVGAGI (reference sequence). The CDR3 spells CASTRPGVQMNYGYTF. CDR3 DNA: TGTGCCAGCACACGACCCGGAGTTCAGATGAACTATGGCTACACCTTC.

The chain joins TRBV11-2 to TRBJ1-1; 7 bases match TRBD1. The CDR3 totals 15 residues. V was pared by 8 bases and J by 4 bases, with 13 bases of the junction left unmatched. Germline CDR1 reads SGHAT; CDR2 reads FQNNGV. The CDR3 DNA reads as TGTGCCAGCGGCCGGACAGGCGAGGTAGGCACTGAAGCTTTCTTT. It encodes CASGRTGEVGTEAFF. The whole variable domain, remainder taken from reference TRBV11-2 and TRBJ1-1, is EAGVAQSPRYKIIEKRQSVAFWCNPISGHATLYWYQQILGQGPKLLIQFQNNGVVDDSQLPKDRFSAERLKGVDSTLKIQPAKLEDSAVYLCASGRTGEVGTEAFFGQGTRLTVV.

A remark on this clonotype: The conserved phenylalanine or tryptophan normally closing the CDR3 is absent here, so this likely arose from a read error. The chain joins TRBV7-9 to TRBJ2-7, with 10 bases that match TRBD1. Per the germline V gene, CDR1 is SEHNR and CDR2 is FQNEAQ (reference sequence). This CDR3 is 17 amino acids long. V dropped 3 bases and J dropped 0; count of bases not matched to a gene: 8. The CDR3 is CASSFADRGLSSYEQYL. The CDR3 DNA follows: TGTGCCAGCAGCTTCGCGGACAGGGGGTTGAGCTCCTACGAGCAGTACCTC.

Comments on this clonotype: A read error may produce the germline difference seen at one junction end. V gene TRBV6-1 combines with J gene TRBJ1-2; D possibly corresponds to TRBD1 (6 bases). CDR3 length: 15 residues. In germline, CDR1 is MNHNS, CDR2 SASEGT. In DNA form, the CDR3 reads TGTGCCAACAGTGAAGCGCGGGGGGCAGGCTATGGCTACACCTTC. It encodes CANSEARGAGYGYTF.

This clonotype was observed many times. The CDR3, as DNA: TGTGCCAGCAGCTCCCATCCGGGCATCTACAATGAGCAGTTCTTC. It codes for CASSSHPGIYNEQFF. The gene calls are TRBV11-2 and TRBJ2-1; no definite D call. Trimming removed 4 bases at V and 3 bases at J, with 13 bases between. The CDR3 extends over 15 amino acids. The germline gives CDR1 SGHAT, CDR2 FQNNGV.

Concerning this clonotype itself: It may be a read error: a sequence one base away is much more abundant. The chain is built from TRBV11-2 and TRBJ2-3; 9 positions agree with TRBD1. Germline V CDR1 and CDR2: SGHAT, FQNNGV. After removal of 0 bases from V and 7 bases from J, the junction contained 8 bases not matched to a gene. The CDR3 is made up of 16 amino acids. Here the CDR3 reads CASSLDRDREWNTQYF. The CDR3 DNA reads TGTGCCAGCAGCTTAGACCGGGACAGGGAATGGAATACGCAGTATTTT.